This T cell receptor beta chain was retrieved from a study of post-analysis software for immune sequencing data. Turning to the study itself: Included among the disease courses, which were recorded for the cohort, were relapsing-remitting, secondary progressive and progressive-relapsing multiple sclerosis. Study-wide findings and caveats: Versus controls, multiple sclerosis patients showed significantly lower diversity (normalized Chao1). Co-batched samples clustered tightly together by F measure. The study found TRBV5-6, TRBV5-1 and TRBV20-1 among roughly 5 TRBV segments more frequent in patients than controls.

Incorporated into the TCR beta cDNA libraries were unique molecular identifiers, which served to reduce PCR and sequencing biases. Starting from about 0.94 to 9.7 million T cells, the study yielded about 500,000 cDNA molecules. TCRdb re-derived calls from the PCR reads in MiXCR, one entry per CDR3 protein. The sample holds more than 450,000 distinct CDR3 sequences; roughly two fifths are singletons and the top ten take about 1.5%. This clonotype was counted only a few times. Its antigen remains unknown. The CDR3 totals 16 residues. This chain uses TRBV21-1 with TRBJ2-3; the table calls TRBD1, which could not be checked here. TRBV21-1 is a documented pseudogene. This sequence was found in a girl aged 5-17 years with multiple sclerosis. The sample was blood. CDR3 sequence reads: CASSAYRRGSTDTQYF. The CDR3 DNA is TGTGCCAGTAGCGCCTACAGGCGGGGTAGCACAGATACGCAGTATTTT.